One sample yielded the 20 T cell receptor beta chains listed below, sequenced in a study of CD8 T cells in Susac syndrome. Reverse transcription used about 0.45 to 1 ug RNA and random hexamers. TCRdb re-analysed the immunoSEQ multiplex PCR reads in MiXCR, keeping a single row per CDR3 protein. The sample has 330,000 or so distinct CDR3 sequences; around 89% are singletons. The source material was CD8+ T cells from PBMCs. These receptors all stem from a human donor with multiple sclerosis.

V and J are TRBV19 and TRBJ1-1; D perhaps matches TRBD1 (5 bases). The germline CDR1 and CDR2 sequences are LNHDA and SQIVND (reference sequence). V lost 8 bases and J lost 0, with 13 bases in between. The CDR3 has 14 residues. The CDR3 sequence is CASAGFSLNTEAFF. The CDR3 nucleotides are TGTGCCAGTGCAGGGTTCAGCCTGAACACTGAAGCTTTCTTT.

This clonotype was seen a single time. V gene TRBV12-3 or TRBV12-4 combines with J gene TRBJ1-6, with D uncertain. The CDR3 spans 15 residues. Trimming pared 3 bases from V and 5 bases from J, leaving 11 bases between. CDR3 DNA: TGTGCCAGCAGTTTCGTTGACGGCCATAATTCACCCCTCCACTTT. This gives the protein CASSFVDGHNSPLHF.

V usage is TRBV9 and J usage is TRBJ2-3, with 9 bases fitting TRBD1. CDR1 and CDR2 from the germline V gene are SGDLS and YYNGEE. This CDR3 has 15 residues. The ends lost 2 bases at V and 0 bases at J; junction bases unmatched: 1. The CDR3 DNA is TGTGCCAGCAGCGTCGGGACAGGGAGCACAGATACGCAGTATTTT. Its protein product is CASSVGTGSTDTQYF.

The chain carries TRBV6-5 and TRBJ1-3, with D possibly matching TRBD1 (6 bases). This CDR3 has 12 amino acids. Germline CDR1 MNHEY, CDR2 SVGAGI. Trimming removed 5 bases at V and 8 bases at J, with 10 bases between. CDR3 amino acids: CASSAQGHTIYF. CDR3 DNA: TGTGCCAGCAGTGCACAGGGACACACCATATATTTT.

This clonotype was detected only a few times. The chain links TRBV14 to TRBJ2-3; TRBD1 matches at 9 bases. J gave up 0 bases and V 6 bases, and 7 bases lay outside the gene matches. Germline values: CDR1 SGHDN, CDR2 FVKESK. This CDR3 comprises 16 residues. For the CDR3, the DNA is TGTGCCAGCAGGCCTACAGGGGGCCCTAGCACAGATACGCAGTATTTT. Translated: CASRPTGGPSTDTQYF. The whole variable domain, remainder taken from reference TRBV14 and TRBJ2-3, is EAGVTQFPSHSVIEKGQTVTLRCDPISGHDNLYWYRRVMGKEIKFLLHFVKESKQDESGMPNNRFLAERTGGTYSTLKVQPAELEDSGVYFCASRPTGGPSTDTQYFGPGTRLTVL.

This chain links TRBV6-5 with TRBJ2-2; maybe TRBD1 (5 bases). Trimming pared 3 bases from V and 8 bases from J, leaving 13 bases between. This CDR3 is built from 14 residues. Germline values: CDR1 MNHEY, CDR2 SVGAGI. The CDR3 here is CASSYRPQGGELFF. The CDR3 nucleotides are TGTGCCAGCAGTTATCGGCCTCAGGGAGGGGAGCTGTTTTTT.

CDR3 bases: TGCAGTGCGAGATTACGAGGGACAGCCGGAAACCGATACAATGAGCAGTTCTTC. This translates into CSARLRGTAGNRYNEQFF. The V gene is TRBV20-1, the J gene TRBJ2-1; 7 bases are a match to TRBD1. Trimming removed 6 bases from V and 4 bases from J; junction bases left unmatched: 21. Germline V gene lookup returns CDR1 DFQATT and CDR2 SNEGSKA (reference sequence). The CDR3 consists of 18 residues.

This clonotype occurred once. The genes are TRBV6-2 or TRBV6-3 and TRBJ1-2, with D possibly matching TRBD1 (5 bases). The CDR3 spans 13 residues. In germline, CDR1 is MNHEY, CDR2 SVGEGT. The V end was cut by 0 bases, the J end by 6 bases, with 8 bases between. The CDR3: CASSYSEGDGYTF. CDR3 DNA sequence: TGTGCCAGCAGTTACTCGGAAGGGGATGGCTACACCTTC.

This chain links TRBV7-3 with TRBJ2-3; 12 bases agree with TRBD1. Germline values: CDR1 SGHTA, CDR2 FQGTGA. CDR3 size: 16 residues. V was clipped by 4 bases and J by 6 bases; unmatched bases: 8. In nucleotides, the CDR3 is TGTGCCAGCAGCTCACCGGGACAGGGGGCATCTGATACGCAGTATTTT. Encoded protein: CASSSPGQGASDTQYF.

The chain couples TRBV7-9 to TRBJ1-2; D is unresolved. CDR1 is SEHNR and CDR2 is FQNEAQ in the germline V gene (reference sequence). Trimming stripped 0 bases from V and 2 bases from J, with 10 bases between. The CDR3 is 15 amino acids. CDR3 region: CASSLAVGKNYGYTF. The CDR3 DNA reads TGTGCCAGCAGCTTAGCCGTGGGAAAAAACTATGGCTACACCTTC.

The chain links TRBV19 to TRBJ2-7; D may be TRBD1 (5 bases). The CDR3 is 14 amino acids. CDR1 and CDR2 (germline): LNHDA, SQIVND (reference sequence). V was clipped by 5 bases and J by 3 bases, with 14 bases between them. CDR3 nucleotides: TGTGCCAGTAGTGTCGCAGGGAAGCTCTACGAGCAGTACTTC. Protein sequence: CASSVAGKLYEQYF.

J is TRBJ2-3 and V is TRBV11-1; 8 bases fit TRBD2. The V and J ends lost 4 bases and 4 bases, in that order; junction bases with no gene match: 22. Germline V gene lookup returns CDR1 SGHAT and CDR2 FQDESV (reference sequence). This CDR3 has 20 residues. The CDR3, as DNA: TGTGCCAGCAGCTGGAAGACTGACGCCGGGACTAGAGCCCGACCAGATACGCAGTATTTT. Amino acids: CASSWKTDAGTRARPDTQYF.

The rearrangement uses TRBV19 and TRBJ1-5; the D is unclear. The CDR3 sequence is 15 residues long. Germline V gene data show CDR1 as LNHDA and CDR2 as SQIVND (reference sequence). With 3 bases removed from V and 1 base from J, the gap between germline ends came to 10 bases. The CDR3 loop is CASSIGSGSNQPQHF. The CDR3 nucleotides are TGTGCCAGTAGTATTGGGTCAGGAAGCAATCAGCCCCAGCATTTT.

This clonotype was picked up one time. The V gene is TRBV7-9, the J gene TRBJ1-2; no definite D call. The CDR3 contains 13 residues. V shed 5 bases and J shed 0 bases, with 7 bases lying between them. Looked up from germline, CDR1 is SEHNR and CDR2 is FQNEAQ (reference sequence). CDR3: CASSDETNYGYTF. The CDR3 nucleotides read TGTGCCAGCAGCGACGAAACTAACTATGGCTACACCTTC. Based on the CDR3 plus reference TRBV7-9 and TRBJ1-2, the full variable domain is DTGVSQNPRHKITKRGQNVTFRCDPISEHNRLYWYRQTLGQGPEFLTYFQNEAQLEKSRLLSDRFSAERPKGSFSTLEIQRTEQGDSAMYLCASSDETNYGYTFGSGTRLTVV.

The chain has TRBV2 and TRBJ2-1; 13 bases map to TRBD2. CDR1 is SNHLY and CDR2 is FYNNEI in the germline V gene. V was clipped by 8 bases and J by 8 bases; unmatched bases: 12. This CDR3 spans 16 amino acids. CDR3 sequence reads: CASSVPQLAGGDEQFF. The CDR3 DNA is TGTGCCAGCTCTGTTCCCCAACTAGCGGGAGGGGATGAGCAGTTCTTC.

The chain carries TRBV12-3 or TRBV12-4 and TRBJ2-1; perhaps TRBD1 as D (5 bases). CDR3 length equals 14 residues. Trimming removed 3 bases at V and 4 bases at J, with 10 bases between. CDR3 sequence (DNA): TGTGCCAGCAGTTTCAGGGTGGTATACAATGAGCAGTTCTTC. It specifies CASSFRVVYNEQFF.

CDR3 nucleotide sequence: TGTGCCAGCAGTTATCGGCAGGGACTCATTGCTTTCTTT. It specifies CASSYRQGLIAFF. The rearrangement joins TRBV27 to TRBJ1-1; possibly TRBD1 for D (5 bases). The CDR3 has 13 residues. The germline V gene has CDR1 MNHEY and CDR2 SMNVEV (reference sequence). V was pared by 4 bases and J by 11 bases, with 17 bases between.

The CDR3 is CASSLPPGTSGSGWYEQYF. The DNA for the CDR3 is TGTGCCAGCAGTTTACCGCCTGGGACTAGCGGGAGTGGATGGTACGAGCAGTACTTC. The chain couples TRBV6-5 to TRBJ2-7, with TRBD2 identical over 14 bases. Germline V lookup: CDR1 MNHEY, CDR2 SVGAGI. The CDR3 spans 19 residues. J lost 4 bases, V lost 4 bases, and 15 bases had no gene match.

This sequence joins TRBV29-1 and TRBJ1-1; no clear D. This CDR3 is built from 11 residues. Trimming removed 1 base at V and 11 bases at J, with 11 bases between. Germline lookup yields CDR1 SQVTM and CDR2 ANQGSEA. The CDR3 DNA reads TGCAGCGTTGAAGTTCTGGGTAGCGCTTTCTTT. Protein: CSVEVLGSAFF.

This clonotype was picked up a small number of times. The chain uses TRBV27 and TRBJ2-7; a weak D match, TRBD2 (5 bases). Trimming left V 4 bases short and J 2 bases short, with 6 bases between. Germline V gene lookup returns CDR1 MNHEY and CDR2 SMNVEV (reference sequence). The CDR3 is made up of 12 amino acids. CDR3 sequence reads: CASSSEAYEQYF. CDR3 nucleotides: TGTGCCAGCAGTTCGGAGGCCTACGAGCAGTACTTC.